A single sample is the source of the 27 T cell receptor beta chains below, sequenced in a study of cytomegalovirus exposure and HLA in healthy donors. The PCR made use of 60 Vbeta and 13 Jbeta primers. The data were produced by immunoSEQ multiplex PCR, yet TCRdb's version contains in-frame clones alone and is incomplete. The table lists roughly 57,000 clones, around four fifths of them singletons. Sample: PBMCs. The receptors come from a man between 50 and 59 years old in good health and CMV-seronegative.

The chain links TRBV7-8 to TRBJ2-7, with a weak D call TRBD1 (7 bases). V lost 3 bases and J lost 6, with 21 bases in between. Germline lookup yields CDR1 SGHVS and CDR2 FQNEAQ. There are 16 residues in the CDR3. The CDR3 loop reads CASSFDRDSRRGEQYF. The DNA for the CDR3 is TGTGCCAGCAGCTTCGACCGGGACAGCCGGCGGGGCGAGCAGTACTTC.

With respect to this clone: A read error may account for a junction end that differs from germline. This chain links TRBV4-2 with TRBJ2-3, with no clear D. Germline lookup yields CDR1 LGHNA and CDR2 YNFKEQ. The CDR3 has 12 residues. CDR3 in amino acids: CASSQDEDTQYF. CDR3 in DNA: TGTGCCAGCAGCCAAGATGAGGATACACAGTATTTT.

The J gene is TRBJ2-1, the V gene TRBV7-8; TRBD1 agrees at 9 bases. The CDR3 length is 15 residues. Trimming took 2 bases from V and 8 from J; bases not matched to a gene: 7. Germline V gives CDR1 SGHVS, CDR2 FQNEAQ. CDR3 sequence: CASSLRGDRAYEQFF. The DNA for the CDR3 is TGTGCCAGCAGCTTACGAGGGGACAGGGCCTATGAGCAGTTCTTC.

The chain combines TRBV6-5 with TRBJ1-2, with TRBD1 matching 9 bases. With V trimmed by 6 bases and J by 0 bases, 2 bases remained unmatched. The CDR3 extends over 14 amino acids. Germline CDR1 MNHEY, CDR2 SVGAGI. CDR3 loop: CASRDRGPNYGYTF. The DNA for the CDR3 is TGTGCCAGCAGGGACAGGGGACCTAACTATGGCTACACCTTC.

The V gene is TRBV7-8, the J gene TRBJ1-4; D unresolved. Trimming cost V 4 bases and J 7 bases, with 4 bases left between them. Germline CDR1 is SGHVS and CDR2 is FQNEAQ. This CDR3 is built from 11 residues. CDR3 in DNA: TGTGCCAGCAGCTCCCGTGAAAAACTGTTTTTT. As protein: CASSSREKLFF.

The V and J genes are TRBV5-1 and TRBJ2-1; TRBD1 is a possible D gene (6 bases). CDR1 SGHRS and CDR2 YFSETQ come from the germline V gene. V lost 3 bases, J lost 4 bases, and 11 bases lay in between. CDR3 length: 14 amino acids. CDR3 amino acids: CASSSGTMYNEQFF. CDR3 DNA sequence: TGCGCCAGCAGCTCCGGGACAATGTACAATGAGCAGTTCTTC.

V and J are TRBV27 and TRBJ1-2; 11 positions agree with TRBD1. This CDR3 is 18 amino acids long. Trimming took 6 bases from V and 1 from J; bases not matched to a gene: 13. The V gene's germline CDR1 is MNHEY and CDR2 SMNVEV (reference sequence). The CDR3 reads CASSTLTGTGGFNYGYTF. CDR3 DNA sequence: TGTGCCAGCAGCACCTTAACCGGGACAGGGGGTTTTAACTATGGCTACACCTTC.

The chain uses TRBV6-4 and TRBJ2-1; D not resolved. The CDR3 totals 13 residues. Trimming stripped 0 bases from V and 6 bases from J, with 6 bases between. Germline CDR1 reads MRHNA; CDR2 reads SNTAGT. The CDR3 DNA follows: TGTGCCAGCAGTGACTCGTCCGTCAATGAGCAGTTCTTC. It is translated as CASSDSSVNEQFF.

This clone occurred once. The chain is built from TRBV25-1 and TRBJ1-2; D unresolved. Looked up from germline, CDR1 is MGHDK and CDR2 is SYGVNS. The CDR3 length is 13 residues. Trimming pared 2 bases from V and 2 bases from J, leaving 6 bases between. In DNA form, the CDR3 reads TGTGCCAGCAGTGAACGGGGAAACTATGGCTACACCTTC. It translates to CASSERGNYGYTF.

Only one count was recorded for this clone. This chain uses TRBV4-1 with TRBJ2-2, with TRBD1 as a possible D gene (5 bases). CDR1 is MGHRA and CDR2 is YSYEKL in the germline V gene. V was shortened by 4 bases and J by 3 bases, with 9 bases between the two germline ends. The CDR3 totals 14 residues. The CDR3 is CASSLLQDTGELFF. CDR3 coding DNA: TGCGCCAGCAGCCTCCTACAGGACACCGGGGAGCTGTTTTTT.

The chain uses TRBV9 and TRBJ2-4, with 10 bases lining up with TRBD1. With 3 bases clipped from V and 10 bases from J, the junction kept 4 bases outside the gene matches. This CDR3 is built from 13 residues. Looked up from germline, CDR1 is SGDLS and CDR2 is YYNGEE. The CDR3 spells CASSAGTGDIQYF. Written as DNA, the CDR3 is TGTGCCAGCAGCGCTGGGACAGGGGATATTCAGTACTTC.

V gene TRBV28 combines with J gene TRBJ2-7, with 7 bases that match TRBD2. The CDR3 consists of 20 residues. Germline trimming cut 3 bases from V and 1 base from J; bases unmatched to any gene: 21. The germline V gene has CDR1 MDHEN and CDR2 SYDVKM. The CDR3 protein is CASSLTNLGGRGVGSYEQYF. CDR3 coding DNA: TGTGCCAGCAGTTTGACCAACCTGGGGGGGAGGGGTGTGGGATCCTACGAGCAGTACTTC.

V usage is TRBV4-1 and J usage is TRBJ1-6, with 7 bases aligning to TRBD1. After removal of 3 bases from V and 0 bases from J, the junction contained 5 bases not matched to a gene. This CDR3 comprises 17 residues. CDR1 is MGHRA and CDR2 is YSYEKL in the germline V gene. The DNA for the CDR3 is TGCGCCAGCAGCCAGGAGACAGGGAGCTCCTATAATTCACCCCTCCACTTT. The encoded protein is CASSQETGSSYNSPLHF.

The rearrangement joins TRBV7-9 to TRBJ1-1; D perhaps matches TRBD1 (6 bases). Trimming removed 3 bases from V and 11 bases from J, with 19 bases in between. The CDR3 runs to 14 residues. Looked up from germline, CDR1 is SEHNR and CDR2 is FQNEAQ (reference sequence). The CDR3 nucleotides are TGTGCCAGCAGCTTGTCAGGGGAGATGTCTAGGGCTTTCTTT. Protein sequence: CASSLSGEMSRAFF. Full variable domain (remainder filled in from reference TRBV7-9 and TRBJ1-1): DTGVSQNPRHKITKRGQNVTFRCDPISEHNRLYWYRQTLGQGPEFLTYFQNEAQLEKSRLLSDRFSAERPKGSFSTLEIQRTEQGDSAMYLCASSLSGEMSRAFFGQGTRLTVV.

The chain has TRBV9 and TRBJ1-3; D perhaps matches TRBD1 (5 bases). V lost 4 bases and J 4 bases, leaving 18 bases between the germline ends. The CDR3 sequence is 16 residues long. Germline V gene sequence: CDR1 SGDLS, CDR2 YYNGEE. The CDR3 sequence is CASSPRVAQLGNTIYF. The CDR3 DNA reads TGTGCCAGCAGCCCCAGGGTCGCCCAGCTCGGAAACACCATATATTTT. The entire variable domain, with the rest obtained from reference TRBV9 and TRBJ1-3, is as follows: DSGVTQTPKHLITATGQRVTLRCSPRSGDLSVYWYQQSLDQGLQFLIQYYNGEERAKGNILERFSAQQFPDLHSELNLSSLELGDSALYFCASSPRVAQLGNTIYFGEGSWLTVV.

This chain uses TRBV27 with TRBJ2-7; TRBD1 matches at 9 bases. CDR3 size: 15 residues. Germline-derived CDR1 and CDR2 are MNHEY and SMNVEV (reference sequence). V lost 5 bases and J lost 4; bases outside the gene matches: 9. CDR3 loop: CASSPGTGSHYEQYF. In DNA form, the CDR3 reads TGTGCCAGCAGTCCTGGGACAGGGAGTCATTACGAGCAGTACTTC.

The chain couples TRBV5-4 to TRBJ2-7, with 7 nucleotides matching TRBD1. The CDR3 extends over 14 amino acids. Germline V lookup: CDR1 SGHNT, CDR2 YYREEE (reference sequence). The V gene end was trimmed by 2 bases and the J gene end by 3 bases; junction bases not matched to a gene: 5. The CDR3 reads CASSFGQGVYEQYF. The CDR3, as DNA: TGTGCCAGCAGCTTCGGCCAGGGGGTCTACGAGCAGTACTTC.

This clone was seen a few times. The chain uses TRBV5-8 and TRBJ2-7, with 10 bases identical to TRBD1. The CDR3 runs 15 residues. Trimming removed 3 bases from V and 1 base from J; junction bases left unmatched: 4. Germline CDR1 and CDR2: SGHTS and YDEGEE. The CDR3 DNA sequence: TGTGCCAGCAGCTGGGGACAGGGGCGATCCTACGAGCAGTACTTC. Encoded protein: CASSWGQGRSYEQYF.

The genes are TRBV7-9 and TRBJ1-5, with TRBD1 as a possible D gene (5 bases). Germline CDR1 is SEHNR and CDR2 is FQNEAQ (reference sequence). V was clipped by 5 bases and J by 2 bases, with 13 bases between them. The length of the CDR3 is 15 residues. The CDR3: CASSPYGAGNQPQHF. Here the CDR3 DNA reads TGTGCCAGCAGCCCCTATGGGGCCGGCAATCAGCCCCAGCATTTT.

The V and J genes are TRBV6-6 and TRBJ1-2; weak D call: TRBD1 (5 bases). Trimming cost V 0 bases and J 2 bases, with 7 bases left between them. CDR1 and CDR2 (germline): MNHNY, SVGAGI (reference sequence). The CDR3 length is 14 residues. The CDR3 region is CASSYSSGNYGYTF. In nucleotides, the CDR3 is TGTGCCAGCAGTTACTCTTCAGGGAACTATGGCTACACCTTC.

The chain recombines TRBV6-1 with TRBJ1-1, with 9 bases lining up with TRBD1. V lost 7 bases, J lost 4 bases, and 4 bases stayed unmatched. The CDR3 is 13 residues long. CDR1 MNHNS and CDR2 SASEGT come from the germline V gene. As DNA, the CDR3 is TGTGCCAGCAATGGACAGGGGAGCACTGAAGCTTTCTTT. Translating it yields CASNGQGSTEAFF.

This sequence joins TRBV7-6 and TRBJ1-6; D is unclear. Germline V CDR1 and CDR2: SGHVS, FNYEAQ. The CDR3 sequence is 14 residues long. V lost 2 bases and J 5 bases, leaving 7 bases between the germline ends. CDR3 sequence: CASSLNQNNSPLHF. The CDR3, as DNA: TGTGCCAGCAGCTTAAATCAGAATAATTCACCCCTCCACTTT.

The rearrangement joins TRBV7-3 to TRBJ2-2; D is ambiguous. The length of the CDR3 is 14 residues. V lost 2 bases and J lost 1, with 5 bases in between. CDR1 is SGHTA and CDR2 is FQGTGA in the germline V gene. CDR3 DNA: TGTGCCAGCAGCTTAGCAGGGAACACCGGGGAGCTGTTTTTT. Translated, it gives CASSLAGNTGELFF.

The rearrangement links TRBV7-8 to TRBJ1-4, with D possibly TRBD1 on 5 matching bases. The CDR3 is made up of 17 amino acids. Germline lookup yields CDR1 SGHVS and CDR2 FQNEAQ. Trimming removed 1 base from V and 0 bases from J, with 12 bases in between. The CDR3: CASSLVDRYTTNEKLFF. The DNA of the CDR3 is TGTGCCAGCAGCTTAGTTGACAGATATACAACTAATGAAAAACTGTTTTTT.

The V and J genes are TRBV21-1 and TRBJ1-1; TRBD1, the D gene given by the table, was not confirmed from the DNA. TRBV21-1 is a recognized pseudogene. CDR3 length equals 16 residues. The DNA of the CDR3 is TGTGCCAGCAGCAAAGGGACAGGGGGAGAGGGCACTGAAGCTTTCTTT. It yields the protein CASSKGTGGEGTEAFF.

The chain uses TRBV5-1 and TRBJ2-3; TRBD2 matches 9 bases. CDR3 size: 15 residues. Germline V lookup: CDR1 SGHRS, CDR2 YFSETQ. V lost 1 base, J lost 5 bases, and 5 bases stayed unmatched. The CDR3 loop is CASSLRQTSGDTQYF. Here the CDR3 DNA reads TGCGCCAGCAGCTTGCGTCAGACTAGCGGAGATACGCAGTATTTT.

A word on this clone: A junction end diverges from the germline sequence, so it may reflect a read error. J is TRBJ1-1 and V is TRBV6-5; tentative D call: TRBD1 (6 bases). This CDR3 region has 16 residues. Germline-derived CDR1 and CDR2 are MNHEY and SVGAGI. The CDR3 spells CASNYLNGGRATEAFF. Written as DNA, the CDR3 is TGTGCCAGCAATTACCTCAACGGGGGGCGCGCCACTGAAGCTTTCTTT.